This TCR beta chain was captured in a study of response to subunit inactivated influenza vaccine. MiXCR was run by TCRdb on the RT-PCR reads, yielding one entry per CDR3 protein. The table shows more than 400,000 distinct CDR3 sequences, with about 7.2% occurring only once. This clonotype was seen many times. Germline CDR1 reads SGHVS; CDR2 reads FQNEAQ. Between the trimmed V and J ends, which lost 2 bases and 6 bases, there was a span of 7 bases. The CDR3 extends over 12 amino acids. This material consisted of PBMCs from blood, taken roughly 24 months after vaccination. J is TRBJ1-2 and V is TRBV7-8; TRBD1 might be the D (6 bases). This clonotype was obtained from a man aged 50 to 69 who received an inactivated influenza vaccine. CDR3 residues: CASSLNRDGYTF. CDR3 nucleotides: TGTGCCAGCAGCTTAAACAGGGATGGCTACACCTTC.